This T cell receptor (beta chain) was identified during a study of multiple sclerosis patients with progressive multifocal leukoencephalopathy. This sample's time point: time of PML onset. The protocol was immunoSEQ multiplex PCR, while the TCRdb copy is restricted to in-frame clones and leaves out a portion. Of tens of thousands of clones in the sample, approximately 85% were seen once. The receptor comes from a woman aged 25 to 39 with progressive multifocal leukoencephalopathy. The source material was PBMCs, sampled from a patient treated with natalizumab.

CDR3 residues: CASSQGGALTGELFF. In DNA, the CDR3 is TGCGCCAGCAGCCAAGGGGGGGCACTGACCGGGGAGCTGTTTTTT. The rearrangement links TRBV4-3 to TRBJ2-2; D tentatively reads TRBD1 or TRBD2 (6 bases each). Germline CDR1 reads LGHNA; CDR2 reads YSLEER. CDR3 size: 15 residues. V lost 1 base and J lost 5, with 11 bases in between.